This entry lists 31 T cell receptor beta chains sequenced from one sample in a study of blood T cell repertoires in COVID-19. The method was immunoSEQ multiplex PCR; TCRdb's version includes in-frame clones alone and lacks a portion of them. The table records tens of thousands of clones, roughly 83% of them present only once. Material for sequencing was peripheral blood. The source is a human donor with active COVID-19. The donor label of this sample is uncertain.

The CDR3 sequence: CASSVGTAGREAFF. As DNA, the CDR3 is TGTGCCAGCAGCGTGGGGACAGCCGGCCGCGAAGCTTTCTTT. The chain has TRBV9 and TRBJ1-1; 7 nucleotides match TRBD1. Germline V gene data show CDR1 as SGDLS and CDR2 as YYNGEE. The CDR3 runs 14 residues. V was pared by 2 bases and J by 8 bases, with 9 bases of the junction left unmatched.

The chain links TRBV5-1 to TRBJ2-5; D might be TRBD1 (6 bases). Between the trimmed V and J ends, which lost 1 base and 1 base, there was a span of 11 bases. The CDR3 runs to 15 residues. Germline CDR1 and CDR2: SGHRS and YFSETQ. The CDR3 region has the DNA TGCGCCAGCAGCTTGCGGGACATGACCCAAGAGACCCAGTACTTC. Translated, it gives CASSLRDMTQETQYF.

The sample holds a few counts of this clone. The chain employs TRBV4-3 and TRBJ2-3, with TRBD2 as a possible D gene (5 bases). Germline assignment: CDR1 LGHNA and CDR2 YSLEER. There are 15 residues in the CDR3. The V and J ends lost 4 bases and 4 bases respectively, with 15 bases between them. The CDR3 reads CASSPAGILADTQYF. CDR3 nucleotides: TGCGCCAGCAGCCCCGCCGGGATTTTGGCAGATACGCAGTATTTT.

The gene calls are TRBV19 and TRBJ1-2; 8 nucleotides match TRBD1. There are 15 residues in the CDR3. J gave up 5 bases and V 1 base, and 6 bases lay outside the gene matches. Germline V gene sequence: CDR1 LNHDA, CDR2 SQIVND (reference sequence). The CDR3, as DNA: TGTGCCAGTAGTATAGTGGGGACAGGCGAGTATGGCTACACCTTC. Its protein is CASSIVGTGEYGYTF. Variable domain in full (rest from reference TRBV19 and TRBJ1-2): DGGITQSPKYLFRKEGQNVTLSCEQNLNHDAMYWYRQDPGQGLRLIYYSQIVNDFQKGDIAEGYSVSREKKESFPLTVTSAQKNPTAFYLCASSIVGTGEYGYTFGSGTRLTVV.

The V gene is TRBV5-5, the J gene TRBJ2-2, with TRBD2 as a possible D gene (6 bases). Trimming took off 3 bases at V and 5 bases at J, with 11 bases between the two ends. The CDR3 extends over 14 amino acids. The germline gives CDR1 SGHKS, CDR2 YYEKEE (reference sequence). The CDR3 nucleotides are TGTGCCAGCAGCTGGAGGGAGCAGACCGGGGAGCTGTTTTTT. Protein product: CASSWREQTGELFF.

This clone was observed a few times. The chain carries TRBV5-8 and TRBJ1-5, with D possibly being TRBD1 (5 bases). CDR1 and CDR2 from the germline V gene are SGHTS and YDEGEE. The CDR3 totals 16 residues. Trimming stripped 0 bases from V and 1 base from J, with 11 bases between. This CDR3 reads CASSLEGVWSNQPQHF. The CDR3 DNA follows: TGTGCCAGCAGCTTGGAAGGGGTGTGGAGCAATCAGCCCCAGCATTTT.

The chain couples TRBV21-1 to TRBJ1-2; whether TRBD1, the table's D call, matches the DNA was not checked. TRBV21-1 is deemed a pseudogene. CDR3 length: 17 amino acids. This chain's CDR3 is CASNAIRQNTTNYGYTF. The CDR3 nucleotides read TGTGCCAGCAACGCGATTAGACAGAATACCACAAACTATGGCTACACCTTC.

The chain has TRBV4-2 and TRBJ2-1; TRBD2 matches at 12 bases. After removal of 4 bases from V and 8 bases from J, the junction contained 6 bases not matched to a gene. The length of the CDR3 is 15 residues. CDR1 LGHNA and CDR2 YNFKEQ come from the germline V gene. Here the CDR3 DNA reads TGTGCCAGCAGCCCCGCTAGCGGGAGGGCGGATGAGCAGTTCTTC. This gives the protein CASSPASGRADEQFF.

The chain is built from TRBV14 and TRBJ2-5; the D gene is possibly TRBD1 (6 bases). V lost 4 bases and J lost 5, with 11 bases in between. The germline CDR1 and CDR2 sequences are SGHDN and FVKESK. This CDR3 comprises 13 residues. The CDR3 DNA reads as TGTGCCAGCAGCCTTAACAGGGCCGAGACCCAGTACTTC. Encoded protein: CASSLNRAETQYF.

This rearrangement joins TRBV9 to TRBJ2-3, with 9 positions matching TRBD2. The CDR3 spans 15 residues. Germline loops: CDR1 SGDLS, CDR2 YYNGEE. With V trimmed by 0 bases and J by 5 bases, 4 bases remained unmatched. The CDR3 here is CASSVGGRVGDTQYF. The CDR3 nucleotides are TGTGCCAGCAGCGTAGGCGGGAGGGTGGGAGATACGCAGTATTTT.

The chain links TRBV3-1 (or the pseudogene TRBV3-2) to TRBJ2-3; D uncertain. The CDR3 extends over 16 amino acids. Trimming shortened V by 4 bases and J by 2 bases, and 16 bases separated the two germline ends. The V gene's germline CDR1 is LGHDT and CDR2 YNNKEL (reference sequence). Written as DNA, the CDR3 is TGTGCCAGCAGCCCGAACCTCTACCGATCCACAGATACGCAGTATTTT. Its protein is CASSPNLYRSTDTQYF.

By sample fraction, this clone is medium-sized. J is TRBJ1-2 and V is TRBV6-5; possibly TRBD1 for D (6 bases). The CDR3 runs to 13 residues. Trimming cost V 8 bases and J 4 bases, with 14 bases left between them. CDR1 is MNHEY and CDR2 is SVGAGI in the germline V gene. DNA for the CDR3: TGTGCCAGCTCGGCGGGGGCTAGCTATGGCTACACCTTC. This codes for CASSAGASYGYTF.

The chain has TRBV7-8 and TRBJ2-5, with 10 bases aligning to TRBD2. Germline V gene sequence: CDR1 SGHVS, CDR2 FQNEAQ. The CDR3 extends over 16 amino acids. Trimming cost V 2 bases and J 4 bases; bases outside gene matches: 7. The CDR3 spells CASSLFPSGGGETQYF. CDR3 nucleotides: TGTGCCAGCAGCTTATTCCCTAGCGGGGGAGGAGAGACCCAGTACTTC.

The chain carries TRBV15 and TRBJ2-3; perhaps TRBD2 as D (6 bases). V lost 3 bases and J 10 bases, leaving 14 bases between the germline ends. The CDR3 covers 13 residues. CDR1 and CDR2 (germline): LNHNV, YYDKDF (reference sequence). The CDR3 reads CATSRGLSHAQYF. The CDR3 DNA reads TGTGCCACCAGCAGGGGACTCTCTCATGCGCAGTATTTT.

CDR3: CASSLAGTQYF. In DNA form, the CDR3 reads TGTGCCAGCAGTTTAGCCGGTACCCAGTACTTC. J is TRBJ2-5 and V is TRBV12-3 or TRBV12-4; D is unresolved. V lost 0 bases to trimming and J lost 8 bases, with 4 bases between them. The CDR3 covers 11 residues.

The V call is TRBV27, the J call TRBJ1-6; a possible D gene is TRBD1 (5 bases). The CDR3 sequence is 15 residues long. Germline lookup yields CDR1 MNHEY and CDR2 SMNVEV (reference sequence). V lost 3 bases to trimming and J lost 7 bases, with 13 bases between them. The CDR3 bases are TGTGCCAGCAGTTTGGGTCAGGGTTTCAATTCACCCCTCCACTTT. The encoded protein is CASSLGQGFNSPLHF.

The genes are TRBV7-2 and TRBJ2-3, with 8 bases lining up with TRBD2. Germline V gene sequence: CDR1 SGHTA, CDR2 FQGNSA. The CDR3 loop spans 17 amino acids. Trimming removed 3 bases from V and 4 bases from J; junction bases left unmatched: 12. The DNA for the CDR3 is TGTGCCAGCAGCTTTCGATTTAGCGGGGAGACCCCAGATACGCAGTATTTT. It translates to CASSFRFSGETPDTQYF.

The chain combines TRBV6-5 with TRBJ1-5; D is uncertain. This CDR3 contains 13 residues. Germline V gene sequence: CDR1 MNHEY, CDR2 SVGAGI. The V end was cut by 0 bases, the J end by 5 bases, with 5 bases between. In DNA form, the CDR3 reads TGTGCCAGCAGTTACTCGAGGGATCAGCCCCAGCATTTT. Translated: CASSYSRDQPQHF.

The rearrangement uses TRBV7-9 and TRBJ1-2; no firm D call. Trimming took off 1 base at V and 8 bases at J, with 11 bases between the two ends. Germline V gives CDR1 SEHNR, CDR2 FQNEAQ (reference sequence). The CDR3 totals 13 residues. DNA of the CDR3: TGTGCCAGCAGCTTAGACCAGAACAGCGGCTACACCTTC. As protein: CASSLDQNSGYTF. Full variable domain (remainder filled in from reference TRBV7-9 and TRBJ1-2): DTGVSQNPRHKITKRGQNVTFRCDPISEHNRLYWYRQTLGQGPEFLTYFQNEAQLEKSRLLSDRFSAERPKGSFSTLEIQRTEQGDSAMYLCASSLDQNSGYTFGSGTRLTVV.

This clone occurred once. The genes are TRBV6-6 and TRBJ1-1; 9 nucleotides match TRBD1. Trimming cost V 5 bases and J 3 bases; bases outside gene matches: 7. Germline V gene sequence: CDR1 MNHNY, CDR2 SVGAGI (reference sequence). This CDR3 is 15 amino acids long. The CDR3 loop reads CASSGARTGDTEAFF. For the CDR3, the DNA is TGTGCCAGCAGTGGAGCGAGGACAGGGGACACTGAAGCTTTCTTT.

The chain uses TRBV3-1 (or the pseudogene TRBV3-2) and TRBJ1-1; D unclear. V lost 2 bases and J lost 5, with 12 bases in between. Germline V gene sequence: CDR1 LGHDT, CDR2 YNNKEL (reference sequence). The CDR3 is 14 amino acids. The CDR3 coding sequence is TGTGCCAGCAGCCAACTCTCGGGTCTAACTGAAGCTTTCTTT. As protein: CASSQLSGLTEAFF.

The gene calls are TRBV30 and TRBJ1-3; D gene ambiguous. V lost 2 bases to trimming and J lost 1 base, with 9 bases between them. The CDR3 has 14 residues. Germline CDR1 and CDR2: GTSNPN and SVGIG (reference sequence). The CDR3 DNA reads TGTGCCTGGAGTCTATGGACTTCTGGAAACACCATATATTTT. Protein product: CAWSLWTSGNTIYF.

The chain joins TRBV5-4 to TRBJ2-3, with D possibly being TRBD2 (5 bases). The V and J ends lost 4 bases and 0 bases respectively, with 15 bases between them. The CDR3 totals 16 residues. Germline loops: CDR1 SGHNT, CDR2 YYREEE (reference sequence). DNA of the CDR3: TGTGCCAGCAGCGAAGCTAGCAAGAGGAGCACAGATACGCAGTATTTT. The encoded protein is CASSEASKRSTDTQYF.

The chain carries TRBV10-3 and TRBJ2-7; 8 nucleotides match TRBD1. The CDR3 sequence is 14 residues long. V shed 4 bases and J 1 base; nucleotides not matched to a gene: 3. The V gene's germline CDR1 is ENHRY and CDR2 SYGVKD. As DNA, the CDR3 is TGTGCCATCAGTGGCCGGACAGGGTCCTACGAGCAGTACTTC. Translated, it gives CAISGRTGSYEQYF.

The chain carries TRBV6-5 and TRBJ1-2; D may be TRBD1 (5 bases). Trimming cost V 2 bases and J 7 bases, with 14 bases left between them. The CDR3 sequence is 14 residues long. CDR1 and CDR2 (germline): MNHEY, SVGAGI. The CDR3: CASSYDSSAAGYTF. In nucleotides, the CDR3 is TGTGCCAGCAGTTACGACAGTTCGGCGGCTGGCTACACCTTC.

This clone came up once. The chain couples TRBV7-8 to TRBJ2-7; D is ambiguous. The CDR3 consists of 12 residues. CDR1 SGHVS and CDR2 FQNEAQ come from the germline V gene. Between the trimmed V and J ends, which lost 5 bases and 4 bases, there was a span of 9 bases. This CDR3 is CASSLNGYEQYF. The CDR3 DNA reads as TGTGCCAGCAGCCTTAACGGGTACGAGCAGTACTTC.

Note on this clone: Other DNA sequences within the sample encode an identical CDR3. This chain joins TRBV5-1 and TRBJ2-7, with D maybe TRBD2 (6 bases). Germline values: CDR1 SGHRS, CDR2 YFSETQ. The CDR3 is made up of 12 amino acids. Trimming cost V 4 bases and J 4 bases, with 9 bases left between them. CDR3 loop: CASSRDSYEQYF. The CDR3 DNA sequence: TGCGCCAGCAGCAGGGACTCTTACGAGCAGTACTTC.

The chain joins TRBV7-3 to TRBJ2-2, with 12 bases matching TRBD2. CDR3 length: 23 amino acids. Germline V gene lookup returns CDR1 SGHTA and CDR2 FQGTGA. The ends lost 1 base at V and 0 bases at J; junction bases unmatched: 18. The CDR3 nucleotides read TGTGCCAGCAGCTTAAATACGACAATCGGCGGACTAGCGGGGCTCGCGAACACCGGGGAGCTGTTTTTT. Translation gives CASSLNTTIGGLAGLANTGELFF.

This chain connects TRBV19 to TRBJ1-1; TRBD1 aligns across 7 bases. CDR3 size: 12 residues. Trimming took 6 bases from V and 4 from J; bases not matched to a gene: 2. Looked up from germline, CDR1 is LNHDA and CDR2 is SQIVND (reference sequence). CDR3 DNA: TGTGCCAGTAGAGGGGGCGGCACTGAAGCTTTCTTT. It yields the protein CASRGGGTEAFF.

The chain joins TRBV5-6 to TRBJ1-1, with D unresolved. Deletions cut 4 bases from V and 7 bases from J, with 20 bases between. Germline V lookup: CDR1 SGHDT, CDR2 YYEEEE. The CDR3 has 15 amino acids. The CDR3 loop is CASSPAQRHAREAFF. CDR3 nucleotides: TGTGCCAGCAGCCCCGCGCAAAGACACGCACGTGAAGCTTTCTTT.

V usage is TRBV2 and J usage is TRBJ2-1; D remains ambiguous. With 7 bases removed from V and 0 bases from J, the gap between germline ends came to 16 bases. Germline V CDR1 and CDR2: SNHLY, FYNNEI. The CDR3 length is 16 residues. The CDR3 sequence is CASILYRVSSYNEQFF. CDR3 in DNA: TGTGCCAGCATACTCTATCGGGTAAGCTCCTACAATGAGCAGTTCTTC.